This entry lists 6 T cell receptor beta chains sequenced from one sample in a study of T cells in Graves' hyperthyroidism and ophthalmopathy. Regions amplified from RNA transcripts were the TCR beta CDR3 regions. The TCR CDR3 was amplified in a first-round RT-PCR using the HTBI primer set. One entry per CDR3 protein results from TCRdb running MiXCR on the multiplex PCR reads. The sample has over 300,000 distinct CDR3 sequences; 11% to 15% are singletons. The sequenced sample was blood. Every receptor here comes from a woman aged 60-75 years with Graves' hyperthyroidism.

The sample holds a few counts of this clonotype. The genes are TRBV6-4 and TRBJ1-3, with D hard to call. Germline values: CDR1 MRHNA, CDR2 SNTAGT. The CDR3 extends over 15 amino acids. V was clipped by 3 bases and J by 2 bases, with 11 bases between them. CDR3 DNA: TGTGCCAGCAGTGAGTACCCGTTACCTGGAAACACCATATATTTT. It codes for CASSEYPLPGNTIYF.

This clonotype came up a few times. The V gene is TRBV2, the J gene TRBJ1-2; a possible D gene is TRBD1 (5 bases). Germline CDR1 and CDR2: SNHLY and FYNNEI. The V and J ends lost 3 bases and 8 bases respectively, with 13 bases between them. This CDR3 has 13 residues. The CDR3, as DNA: TGTGCCAGCAGTGAGTCGGGGGTCGGGGGCTACACCTTC. Encoded protein: CASSESGVGGYTF.

There are many counts of this clonotype. CDR3 nucleotide sequence: TGTGCCAGCAGCCAACGGCTAGCTTTGGTCGAGCAGTACTTC. This translates into CASSQRLALVEQYF. The rearrangement joins TRBV3-1 to TRBJ2-7; D is possibly TRBD2 (5 bases). The CDR3 is 14 amino acids. CDR1 is LGHDT, CDR2 YNNKEL, per germline (reference sequence). The V end lost 2 bases, the J end lost 6 bases, and 14 bases lay between the germline ends.

This clonotype has only a few counts. The rearrangement uses TRBV19 and TRBJ1-6; D perhaps matches TRBD1 (6 bases). The CDR3 extends over 13 amino acids. V shed 5 bases and J shed 7 bases, with 9 bases lying between them. Per the germline V gene, CDR1 is LNHDA and CDR2 is SQIVND (reference sequence). The CDR3 is CASSSTGNSPLHF. CDR3 bases: TGTGCCAGTAGTTCCACAGGGAATTCACCCCTCCACTTT. Together with reference TRBV19 and TRBJ1-6, the CDR3 gives the full variable domain: DGGITQSPKYLFRKEGQNVTLSCEQNLNHDAMYWYRQDPGQGLRLIYYSQIVNDFQKGDIAEGYSVSREKKESFPLTVTSAQKNPTAFYLCASSSTGNSPLHFGNGTRLTVT.

This clonotype was seen a handful of times. The J gene is TRBJ1-6, the V gene TRBV7-9; D gene ambiguous. From germline, CDR1 is SEHNR and CDR2 FQNEAQ (reference sequence). V lost 3 bases and J 7 bases, leaving 7 bases between the germline ends. The CDR3 consists of 13 residues. The CDR3 nucleotides read TGTGCCAGCAGCTTTCCTGGGAATTCACCCCTCCACTTT. It specifies CASSFPGNSPLHF.

In this sample, this clonotype turned up many times. This rearrangement joins TRBV7-9 to TRBJ2-1, with D perhaps matching TRBD1 (6 bases). V lost 0 bases to trimming and J lost 5 bases, with 14 bases between them. The CDR3 totals 16 residues. Germline-derived CDR1 and CDR2 are SEHNR and FQNEAQ (reference sequence). CDR3 bases: TGTGCCAGCAGCTTAGCCCCCAGGGGTTCCCACAATGAGCAGTTCTTC. Its translation: CASSLAPRGSHNEQFF.